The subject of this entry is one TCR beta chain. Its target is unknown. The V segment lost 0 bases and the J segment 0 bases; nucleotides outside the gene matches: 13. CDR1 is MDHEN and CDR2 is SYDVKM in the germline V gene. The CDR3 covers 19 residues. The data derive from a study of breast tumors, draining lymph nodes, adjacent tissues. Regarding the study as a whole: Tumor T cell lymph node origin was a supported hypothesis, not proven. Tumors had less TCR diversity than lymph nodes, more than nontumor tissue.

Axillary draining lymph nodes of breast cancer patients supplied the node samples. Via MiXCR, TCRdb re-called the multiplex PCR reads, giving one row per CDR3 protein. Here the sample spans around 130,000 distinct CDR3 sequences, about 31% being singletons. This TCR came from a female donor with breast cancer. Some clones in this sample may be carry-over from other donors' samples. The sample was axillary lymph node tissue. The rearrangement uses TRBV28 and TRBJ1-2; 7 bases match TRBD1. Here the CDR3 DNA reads TGTGCCAGCAGTTTATGGGGACAGCTCAAGCCTCTGGCTAACTATGGCTACACCTTC. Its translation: CASSLWGQLKPLANYGYTF.